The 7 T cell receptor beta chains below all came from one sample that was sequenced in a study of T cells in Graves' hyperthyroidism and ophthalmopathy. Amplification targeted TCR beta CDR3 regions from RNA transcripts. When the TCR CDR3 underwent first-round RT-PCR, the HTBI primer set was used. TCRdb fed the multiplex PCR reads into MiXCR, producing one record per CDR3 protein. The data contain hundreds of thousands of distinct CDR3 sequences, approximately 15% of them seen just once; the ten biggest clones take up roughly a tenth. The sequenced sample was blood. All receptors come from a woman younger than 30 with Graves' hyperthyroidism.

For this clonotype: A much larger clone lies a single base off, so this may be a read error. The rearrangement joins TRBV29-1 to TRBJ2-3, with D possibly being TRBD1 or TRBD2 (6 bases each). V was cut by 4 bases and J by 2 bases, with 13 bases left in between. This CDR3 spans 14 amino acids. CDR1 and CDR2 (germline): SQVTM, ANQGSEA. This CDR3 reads CSVVRRGTTDTQYF. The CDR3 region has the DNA TGCAGCGTTGTAAGGAGGGGGACCACAGATACGCAGTATTTT.

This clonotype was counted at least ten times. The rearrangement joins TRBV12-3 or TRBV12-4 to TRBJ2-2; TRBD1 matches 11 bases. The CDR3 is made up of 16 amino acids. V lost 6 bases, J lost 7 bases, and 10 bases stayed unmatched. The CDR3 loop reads CASRFGTGGVGGELFF. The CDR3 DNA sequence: TGTGCCAGCAGATTCGGGACAGGGGGTGTGGGCGGGGAGCTGTTTTTT.

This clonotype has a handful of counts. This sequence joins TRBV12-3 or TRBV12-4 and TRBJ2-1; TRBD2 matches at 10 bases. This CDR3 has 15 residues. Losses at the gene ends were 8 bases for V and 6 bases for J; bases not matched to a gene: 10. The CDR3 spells CASSSGPSGSNEQFF. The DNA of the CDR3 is TGTGCCAGCTCTTCGGGGCCTAGCGGGAGCAATGAGCAGTTCTTC.

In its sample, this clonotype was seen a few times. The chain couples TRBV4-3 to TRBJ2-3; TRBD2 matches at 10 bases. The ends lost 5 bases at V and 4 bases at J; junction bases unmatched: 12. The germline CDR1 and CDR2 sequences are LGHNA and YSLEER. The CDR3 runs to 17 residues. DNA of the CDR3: TGCGCCAGCAGCTACATGAGCGGGAGGGAGCTTGCAGATACGCAGTATTTT. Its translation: CASSYMSGRELADTQYF.

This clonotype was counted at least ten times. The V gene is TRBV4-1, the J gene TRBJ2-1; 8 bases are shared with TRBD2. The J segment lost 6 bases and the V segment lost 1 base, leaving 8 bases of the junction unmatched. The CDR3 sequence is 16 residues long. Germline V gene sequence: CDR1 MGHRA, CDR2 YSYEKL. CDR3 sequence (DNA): TGCGCCAGCAGCCAAGTGTTCGGGACTAGTGGCAATGAGCAGTTCTTC. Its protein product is CASSQVFGTSGNEQFF.

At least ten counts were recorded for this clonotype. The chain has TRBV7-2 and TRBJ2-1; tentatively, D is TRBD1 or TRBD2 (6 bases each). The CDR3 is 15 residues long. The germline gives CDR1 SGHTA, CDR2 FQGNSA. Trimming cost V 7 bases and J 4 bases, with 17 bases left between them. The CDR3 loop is CASKSRGDTYNEQFF. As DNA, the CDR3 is TGTGCCAGCAAAAGTAGGGGGGACACTTACAATGAGCAGTTCTTC.

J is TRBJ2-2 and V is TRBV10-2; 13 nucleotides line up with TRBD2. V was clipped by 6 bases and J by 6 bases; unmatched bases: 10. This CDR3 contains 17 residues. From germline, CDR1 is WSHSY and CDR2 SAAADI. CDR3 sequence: CASSGRTSGSRAGELFF. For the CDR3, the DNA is TGCGCCAGCAGCGGGCGGACTAGCGGGAGCAGGGCCGGGGAGCTGTTTTTT.